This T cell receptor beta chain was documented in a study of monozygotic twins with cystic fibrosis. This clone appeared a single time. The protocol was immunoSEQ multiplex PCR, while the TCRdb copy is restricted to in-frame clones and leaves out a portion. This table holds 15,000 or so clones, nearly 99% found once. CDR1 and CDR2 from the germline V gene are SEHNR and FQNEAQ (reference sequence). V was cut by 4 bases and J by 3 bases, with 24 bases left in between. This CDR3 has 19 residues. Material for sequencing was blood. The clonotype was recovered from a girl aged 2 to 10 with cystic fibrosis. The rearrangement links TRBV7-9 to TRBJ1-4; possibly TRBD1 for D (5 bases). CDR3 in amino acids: CASSWFTQGWDFANEKLFF. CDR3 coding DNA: TGTGCCAGCAGCTGGTTCACTCAGGGATGGGACTTCGCTAATGAAAAACTGTTTTTT. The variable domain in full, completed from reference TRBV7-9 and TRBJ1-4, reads DTGVSQNPRHKITKRGQNVTFRCDPISEHNRLYWYRQTLGQGPEFLTYFQNEAQLEKSRLLSDRFSAERPKGSFSTLEIQRTEQGDSAMYLCASSWFTQGWDFANEKLFFGSGTQLSVL.